This T cell receptor (beta chain) comes out of a study of CXCR3-negative and CXCR3-positive naive CD8 T cells. All TRB cDNA libraries came from 5' RACE performed with UMI labels. TCRdb re-analyzed the 5' RACE reads; it lists each CDR3 protein once, without DNA. The repertoire table contains approximately 53,000 distinct CDR3 sequences. Sequenced: memory CD8+ T cells from blood. The clonotype originates from a human donor in good health. Some clones in this sample may be carry-over from other donors' samples.

The CDR3 sequence is CASSLLQVLNTEAFF. The chain employs TRBV12-3 or TRBV12-4 and TRBJ1-1. The CDR3 has 15 residues.